The 30 T cell receptor beta chains below all came from one sample that was sequenced in a study of read filtering for tumor transcriptome and immune sequencing. From 300 to 400 ng of RNA, a library with molecular barcoded alpha/delta and beta/gamma adaptors was made. TCRdb analysed the reads with MiXCR anew, one entry per CDR3 protein. The data contain 35,000 to 50,000 distinct CDR3 sequences, 10% to 15% of them singletons. Sequenced material: a population of CD138-negative cells sorted from bone marrow. The receptors were sampled from a donor over 35 with multiple myeloma.

This clonotype has at least ten counts. V gene TRBV6-1 combines with J gene TRBJ2-5; 12 bases fit TRBD2. V was pared by 7 bases and J by 7 bases, with 4 bases of the junction left unmatched. This CDR3 spans 13 amino acids. Germline lookup yields CDR1 MNHNS and CDR2 SASEGT. The CDR3 DNA follows: TGTGCCAGCACGAAGACTAGCGGGGGGACCCAGTACTTC. Encoded protein: CASTKTSGGTQYF.

This clonotype was recorded at least ten times. V usage is TRBV5-1 and J usage is TRBJ1-5, with D tentatively TRBD1 (5 bases). The V end was cut by 5 bases, the J end by 3 bases, with 15 bases between. Looked up from germline, CDR1 is SGHRS and CDR2 is YFSETQ. This CDR3 contains 15 residues. The CDR3 loop reads CASSLTGADNQPQHF. The CDR3 bases are TGCGCCAGCAGTTTAACAGGAGCAGACAATCAGCCCCAGCATTTT.

This clonotype was seen ten or more times. The chain couples TRBV5-5 to TRBJ1-1; the D is unclear. Trimming took 2 bases from V and 2 from J, leaving 7 bases between them. The CDR3 spans 13 residues. Germline-derived CDR1 and CDR2 are SGHKS and YYEKEE (reference sequence). The CDR3 DNA reads TGTGCCAGCAGCTTCGTGGGAAACACTGAAGCTTTCTTT. It is translated as CASSFVGNTEAFF.

The chain combines TRBV7-9 with TRBJ2-1; no clear D. V gave up 2 bases and J gave up 4 bases, with 9 bases separating them. CDR1 and CDR2 (germline): SEHNR, FQNEAQ (reference sequence). The length of the CDR3 is 14 residues. CDR3 sequence: CASSLPTDYNEQFF. In nucleotides, the CDR3 is TGTGCCAGCAGCTTACCCACCGATTACAATGAGCAGTTCTTC.

This clonotype was seen at least ten times. The chain uses TRBV25-1 and TRBJ2-1; 10 nucleotides align to TRBD1. Germline V lookup: CDR1 MGHDK, CDR2 SYGVNS. The CDR3 runs 16 residues. V lost 3 bases, J lost 4 bases, and 6 bases stayed unmatched. CDR3 residues: CASSDLGDRGYNEQFF. In DNA, the CDR3 is TGTGCCAGCAGTGACCTTGGGGACAGGGGTTACAATGAGCAGTTCTTC.

At least ten counts were recorded for this clonotype. This rearrangement joins TRBV19 to TRBJ1-5; D is uncertain. Per the germline V gene, CDR1 is LNHDA and CDR2 is SQIVND (reference sequence). The CDR3 contains 12 residues. The V end was cut by 0 bases, the J end by 9 bases, with 6 bases between. CDR3 amino acids: CASSIDRGPQHF. The CDR3 DNA is TGTGCCAGTAGTATAGATCGAGGGCCCCAGCATTTT.

Only a few counts were recorded for this clonotype. CDR3 sequence: CASSVGGEETYEQYF. The DNA for the CDR3 is TGTGCCAGCAGCGTAGGAGGAGAGGAAACCTACGAGCAGTACTTC. The rearrangement links TRBV9 to TRBJ2-7; D unclear. The CDR3 consists of 15 residues. Per the germline V gene, CDR1 is SGDLS and CDR2 is YYNGEE. Trimming cost V 0 bases and J 2 bases, with 12 bases left between them.

With regard to this clonotype: Since the CDR3 does not end with the conserved phenylalanine or tryptophan, this likely comes from a read error. CDR3 residues: CASSLSGGPLFL. As DNA, the CDR3 is TGTGCCAGCAGCCTTTCAGGGGGCCCACTGTTTCTT. The chain joins TRBV11-2 to TRBJ1-4; 8 bases align to TRBD1. With 5 bases clipped from V and 13 bases from J, the junction kept 6 bases outside the gene matches. In germline, CDR1 is SGHAT, CDR2 FQNNGV. This CDR3 region has 12 residues.

Note on this clonotype: A far larger clone is one nucleotide away, so this likely arose from a read error. The chain has TRBV12-3 or TRBV12-4 and TRBJ2-2; D may be TRBD1 (6 bases). The CDR3 runs 15 residues. Between the trimmed V and J ends, which lost 8 bases and 3 bases, there was a span of 16 bases. CDR3 nucleotides: TGTGCCAGCCGCGTCCAACAGGGAGACACCGGGGAGCTGTTTTTT. It translates to CASRVQQGDTGELFF.

This chain connects TRBV5-1 to TRBJ2-1; 10 positions agree with TRBD2. The V gene end was trimmed by 0 bases and the J gene end by 4 bases; junction bases not matched to a gene: 4. CDR1 and CDR2 from the germline V gene are SGHRS and YFSETQ. This CDR3 region has 16 residues. In DNA form, the CDR3 reads TGCGCCAGCAGCTTGGCCATGGGACTAGCGTACAATGAGCAGTTCTTC. It is translated as CASSLAMGLAYNEQFF.

This clonotype appeared many times. This chain uses TRBV12-3 or TRBV12-4 with TRBJ1-1, with D unresolved. The CDR3 contains 11 residues. Trimming shortened V by 2 bases and J by 8 bases, and 6 bases separated the two germline ends. CDR3 amino acids: CASSLRSEAFF. The CDR3 bases are TGTGCCAGCAGTTTACGGAGCGAAGCTTTCTTT.

The table lists this clonotype with many counts. The chain recombines TRBV2 with TRBJ1-4; TRBD1 is a possible D gene (5 bases). V was cut by 6 bases and J by 7 bases, with 9 bases left in between. Germline loops: CDR1 SNHLY, CDR2 FYNNEI. The CDR3 spans 12 residues. CDR3 amino acids: CASSARGEKLFF. In nucleotides, the CDR3 is TGTGCCAGCAGCGCTAGGGGTGAAAAACTGTTTTTT.

This clonotype was observed many times. For the CDR3, the DNA is TGCGCCAGCAGCCGAGCGGGGGGCCACGAGCAGTACTTC. Its translation is CASSRAGGHEQYF. This chain links TRBV5-1 with TRBJ2-7; 9 nucleotides line up with TRBD2. The germline V gene has CDR1 SGHRS and CDR2 YFSETQ. The CDR3 totals 13 residues. Trimming cost V 4 bases and J 5 bases; bases outside gene matches: 4. Together with reference TRBV5-1 and TRBJ2-7, the CDR3 gives the full variable domain: KAGVTQTPRYLIKTRGQQVTLSCSPISGHRSVSWYQQTPGQGLQFLFEYFSETQRNKGNFPGRFSGRQFSNSRSEMNVSTLELGDSALYLCASSRAGGHEQYFGPGTRLTVT.

In its sample, this clonotype was seen many times. V is TRBV24-1 and J is TRBJ2-1; a possible D gene is TRBD1 (6 bases). The CDR3 consists of 16 residues. V was clipped by 4 bases and J by 0 bases, with 12 bases between them. Germline CDR1 KGHDR, CDR2 SFDVKD. CDR3 sequence (DNA): TGTGCCACCAGTGAGTACAGGGATAGCTCCTACAATGAGCAGTTCTTC. Protein product: CATSEYRDSSYNEQFF.

Worth noting for this clonotype: This likely traces to a read error, being one base from a far larger clone. The J gene is TRBJ2-1, the V gene TRBV6-2 or TRBV6-3; 7 bases agree with TRBD1. Germline CDR1 and CDR2: MNHEY and SVGEGT. The CDR3 has 15 residues. Trimming removed 5 bases from V and 4 bases from J; junction bases left unmatched: 8. CDR3 coding DNA: TGTGCCAGCAGTGTCAGGGACAGAGCTTACAATGAGCAGTTCTTC. Its protein is CASSVRDRAYNEQFF.

A word on this clonotype: A much larger clone sits a single nucleotide away, making a read error possible. This chain uses TRBV28 with TRBJ2-5; D is ambiguous. This CDR3 comprises 13 residues. With 8 bases removed from V and 5 bases from J, the gap between germline ends came to 15 bases. Germline-derived CDR1 and CDR2 are MDHEN and SYDVKM. The CDR3 region has the DNA TGTGCCAGCGGTCAGGACGGGTGGGAGACCCAGTACTTC. Amino acid sequence: CASGQDGWETQYF.

This clonotype was recorded many times. J is TRBJ2-1 and V is TRBV20-1, with TRBD2 identical over 10 bases. V shed 4 bases and J 9 bases; nucleotides not matched to a gene: 15. Looked up from germline, CDR1 is DFQATT and CDR2 is SNEGSKA (reference sequence). This CDR3 spans 16 amino acids. DNA for the CDR3: TGCAGTGCTAAGGGCCAGCGGGGGGGGCCCGGTGGTGAGCAGTTCTTC. Amino acid sequence: CSAKGQRGGPGGEQFF.

This clonotype was counted at least ten times. This rearrangement joins TRBV20-1 to TRBJ2-1; tentatively, D is TRBD1 or TRBD2 (5 bases each). This CDR3 spans 16 amino acids. Germline V gene lookup returns CDR1 DFQATT and CDR2 SNEGSKA (reference sequence). V was clipped by 0 bases and J by 5 bases, with 17 bases between them. This CDR3 is CSARDGSGRLNNEQFF. DNA of the CDR3: TGCAGTGCTAGAGATGGGTCGGGACGGTTGAACAATGAGCAGTTCTTC.

A remark on this clonotype: The CDR3 ends on some other residue instead of the conserved phenylalanine or tryptophan, so this is likely a read error. The chain carries TRBV20-1 and TRBJ2-1; 9 nucleotides line up with TRBD2. With 5 bases clipped from V and 8 bases from J, the junction kept 13 bases outside the gene matches. The germline gives CDR1 DFQATT, CDR2 SNEGSKA (reference sequence). This CDR3 contains 15 residues. The CDR3 loop reads CSAPAGGAPLHEQFL. The DNA of the CDR3 is TGCAGTGCTCCCGCGGGGGGGGCCCCGCTCCATGAGCAGTTCCTC.

In its sample, this clonotype was seen many times. The J gene is TRBJ2-5, the V gene TRBV20-1; TRBD2 agrees at 9 bases. V shed 4 bases and J 5 bases; nucleotides not matched to a gene: 2. This CDR3 is built from 12 residues. The V gene's germline CDR1 is DFQATT and CDR2 SNEGSKA (reference sequence). CDR3 sequence (DNA): TGCAGTGCTAAGCGGGGGGCCGAGACCCAGTACTTC. It codes for CSAKRGAETQYF.

In regard to this clonotype: The CDR3 end shows no conserved phenylalanine or tryptophan, and so a read error is likely. J is TRBJ2-5 and V is TRBV29-1, with 11 bases fitting TRBD2. This CDR3 region has 14 residues. Looked up from germline, CDR1 is SQVTM and CDR2 is ANQGSEA. Losses at the gene ends were 5 bases for V and 5 bases for J; bases not matched to a gene: 7. The CDR3: CSVLAGGSVETQYS. In DNA form, the CDR3 reads TGCAGCGTTCTAGCGGGGGGCTCCGTGGAGACCCAGTACTCC.

This clonotype occurred many times. This chain links TRBV5-1 with TRBJ1-1; unclear D gene. The germline gives CDR1 SGHRS, CDR2 YFSETQ. This CDR3 has 13 residues. V was clipped by 7 bases and J by 1 base, with 11 bases between them. For the CDR3, the DNA is TGCGCCAGCCACCCGGGCTGGAACACTGAAGCTTTCTTT. It specifies CASHPGWNTEAFF.

This clonotype was counted many times. This chain links TRBV12-5 with TRBJ1-2; D may be TRBD1 (5 bases). Germline lookup yields CDR1 LGHNT and CDR2 FRNRAP. The CDR3 runs 12 residues. V dropped 6 bases and J dropped 8 bases, with 13 bases sitting between them. The CDR3 nucleotides read TGTGCTAGTGGGGGAGAGGGGTTCGGCTACACCTTC. Amino acids: CASGGEGFGYTF.

Regarding this clonotype: A far larger clone lies a single base away; this is likely a read error. The rearrangement joins TRBV11-3 to TRBJ2-7; D unclear. The CDR3 is 14 residues long. Germline loops: CDR1 SGHNT, CDR2 YENEEA. In DNA form, the CDR3 reads TGTGCCAGCCGCTTAACGGACGGCGCCTACGAGCAGTACTTC. It specifies CASRLTDGAYEQYF.

The chain uses TRBV20-1 and TRBJ1-2; TRBD1 matches at 8 bases. After removal of 6 bases from V and 2 bases from J, the junction contained 5 bases not matched to a gene. Germline loops: CDR1 DFQATT, CDR2 SNEGSKA (reference sequence). CDR3 size: 13 residues. Written as DNA, the CDR3 is TGCAGTGCAACGCAGGGGGCGAACTATGGCTACACCTTC. Its translation is CSATQGANYGYTF.

This clonotype was seen repeatedly, ten times or more. The gene calls are TRBV6-6 and TRBJ1-2, with a weak D call TRBD1 (5 bases). V lost 0 bases to trimming and J lost 5 bases, with 10 bases between them. Germline V gene sequence: CDR1 MNHNY, CDR2 SVGAGI (reference sequence). This CDR3 has 14 residues. This chain's CDR3 is CASSYSTEPYGYTF. DNA for the CDR3: TGTGCCAGCAGTTACTCGACAGAACCATATGGCTACACCTTC.

This clonotype was counted ten times or more. The chain has TRBV20-1 and TRBJ1-5, with D maybe TRBD1 (6 bases). Germline-derived CDR1 and CDR2 are DFQATT and SNEGSKA (reference sequence). The CDR3 sequence is 13 residues long. Trimming took off 3 bases at V and 6 bases at J, with 12 bases between the two ends. The CDR3 spells CSASSGGGQPQHF. The CDR3 region has the DNA TGCAGTGCTAGCTCCGGGGGCGGTCAGCCCCAGCATTTT.

In its sample, this clonotype was seen many times. This sequence joins TRBV20-1 and TRBJ2-7; tentatively, D is TRBD2 (6 bases). Trimming pared 6 bases from V and 4 bases from J, leaving 28 bases between. The CDR3 extends over 17 amino acids. In germline, CDR1 is DFQATT, CDR2 SNEGSKA (reference sequence). The CDR3: CSAGGGGGAVSGYEQYF. The CDR3 DNA follows: TGCAGTGCGGGCGGAGGTGGAGGGGCGGTTTCGGGATACGAGCAGTACTTC.

A note on this clonotype: One end of the junction does not line up with germline, which may come from a read error. This chain links TRBV19 with TRBJ2-3; 10 bases map to TRBD2. Per the germline V gene, CDR1 is LNHDA and CDR2 is SQIVND (reference sequence). The CDR3 is made up of 14 amino acids. CDR3 region: CAISSGGTGDTRYF. DNA of the CDR3: TGTGCCATTTCTAGCGGGGGAACTGGGGATACGCGGTATTTT.

This clonotype was found many times. As DNA, the CDR3 is TGCAGTGCTAGGCTTTTCCGGGGGGCAACCGATACGCAGTATTTT. The encoded protein is CSARLFRGATDTQYF. J is TRBJ2-3 and V is TRBV20-1; maybe TRBD2 (7 bases). Germline V CDR1 and CDR2: DFQATT, SNEGSKA (reference sequence). This CDR3 has 15 amino acids. Trimming removed 3 bases at V and 6 bases at J, with 19 bases between.